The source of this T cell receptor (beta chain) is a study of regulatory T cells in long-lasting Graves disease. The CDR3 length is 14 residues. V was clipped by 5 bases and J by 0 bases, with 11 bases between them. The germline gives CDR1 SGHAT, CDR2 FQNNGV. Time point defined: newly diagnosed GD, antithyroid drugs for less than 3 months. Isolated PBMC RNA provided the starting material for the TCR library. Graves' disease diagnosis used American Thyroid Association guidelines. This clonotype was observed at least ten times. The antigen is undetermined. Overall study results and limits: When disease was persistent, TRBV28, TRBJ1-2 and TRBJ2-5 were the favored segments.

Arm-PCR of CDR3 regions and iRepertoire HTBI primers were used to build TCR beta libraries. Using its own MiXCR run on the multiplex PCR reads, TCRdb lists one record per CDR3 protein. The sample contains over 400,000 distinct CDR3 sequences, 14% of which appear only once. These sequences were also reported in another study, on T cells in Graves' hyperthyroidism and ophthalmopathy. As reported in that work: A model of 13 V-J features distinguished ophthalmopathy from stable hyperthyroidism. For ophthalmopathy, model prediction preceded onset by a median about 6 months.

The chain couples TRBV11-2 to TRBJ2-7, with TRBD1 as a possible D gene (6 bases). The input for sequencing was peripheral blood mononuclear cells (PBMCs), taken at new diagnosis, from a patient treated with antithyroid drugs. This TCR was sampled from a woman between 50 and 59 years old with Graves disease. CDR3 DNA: TGTGCCAGCAGCCACGGGACACTCTCCTACGAGCAGTACTTC. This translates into CASSHGTLSYEQYF.